The rows below give T cell receptor beta chains drawn from one sample of a study of T-cell memory formation after mild COVID-19. TCRdb re-called the 5' RACE reads with MiXCR, one entry per CDR3 protein. Of about 110,000 distinct CDR3 sequences in the sample, about 24% are singletons; the top ten hold roughly 40%. Sequenced material: PBMCs or a T cell subset sorted from them (not recorded which). The receptors were sampled from a man younger than 35 who had mild COVID-19 (a few samples of this study predate the infection). Cell type and time point are not known. Each CDR3 is given with its conserved first and last residue. Fields, in order: J gene, D gene, V gene, clone size, CDR3 DNA, CDR3 protein. A D gene is named only where the DNA matches it firmly. Size is stated for part of the rows, as once, few or many counts, or as a class when the clone is expanded.

J: TRBJ1-5; D: NA; V: TRBV20-1; size: NA; DNA: TGCAGGTCTAGGCCTACCTTGAAGACCAATCAGCCCCAGCATTTT; CDR3: CRSRPTLKTNQPQHF
J: TRBJ1-2; D: TRBD1; V: TRBV6-1; size: NA; DNA: TGTGCCAGCGGGCTAGGGACAGGGTATGGCTACACCTTC; CDR3: CASGLGTGYGYTF
J: TRBJ1-1; D: TRBD1; V: TRBV6-6; size: NA; DNA: TGTGCCAGCAGCTGGACAGGGTTGGGCACTGAAGCTTTCTTT; CDR3: CASSWTGLGTEAFF
J: TRBJ1-1; D: NA; V: TRBV6-6; size: NA; DNA: TGTGCCAGCAGTTACGGCGGCAGCCCCACTGAAGCTTTCTTT; CDR3: CASSYGGSPTEAFF
J: TRBJ2-1; D: TRBD1; V: TRBV12-5; size: NA; DNA: TGTGCTAGTGCCGTAGCCGGGACAGGGGGTGGGAATGAGCAGTTCTTC; CDR3: CASAVAGTGGGNEQFF
J: TRBJ2-3; D: NA; V: TRBV20-1; size: NA; DNA: TGCAGTGTCCCGACAGGTAGCACAGATACGCAGTATTTT; CDR3: CSVPTGSTDTQYF
J: TRBJ1-2; D: NA; V: TRBV5-1; size: NA; DNA: TGCGCCAGCAGCTTGGCCCTCATCGGGGGATCTGACTATGGCTACACCTTC; CDR3: CASSLALIGGSDYGYTF
J: TRBJ1-4; D: NA; V: TRBV7-9; size: few; DNA: TGTGCCGCCCACGCGGGGGGAGATGAAAAACTGTTTTTT; CDR3: CAAHAGGDEKLFF
J: TRBJ2-3; D: NA; V: TRBV5-1; size: few; DNA: TGCGCCAGCAGTGGGACCCGGTCAGATACGCAGTATTTT; CDR3: CASSGTRSDTQYF
J: TRBJ1-5; D: NA; V: TRBV6-2/TRBV6-3; size: NA; DNA: TGTGCCAGCAGTTACGGGTGGGGGGAACAGCCCCAGCATTTT; CDR3: CASSYGWGEQPQHF
J: TRBJ2-5; D: NA; V: TRBV15; size: few; DNA: TGTGCCACCAGCAGAGGCCTTAGAGGGGTTCAGGAGACCCAGTACTTC; CDR3: CATSRGLRGVQETQYF
J: TRBJ1-1; D: NA; V: TRBV6-2/TRBV6-3; size: NA; DNA: TGTGCCAGCAGTTTTGTATTGCGGAACACTGAAGCTTTCTTT; CDR3: CASSFVLRNTEAFF
J: TRBJ2-3; D: NA; V: TRBV6-5; size: NA; DNA: TGTGCCAGCAGTTACCGGCCGAGCACAGATACGCAGTATTTT; CDR3: CASSYRPSTDTQYF
J: TRBJ1-1; D: NA; V: TRBV5-1; size: few; DNA: TGCGCCAGCAGCACGGGACTCGGGCCGAACACTGAAGCTTTCTTT; CDR3: CASSTGLGPNTEAFF
J: TRBJ1-1; D: NA; V: TRBV4-3; size: few; DNA: TGCGCCAGCAGCCAACCGGGGGGAGAAGCTTTCTTT; CDR3: CASSQPGGEAFF
J: TRBJ2-1; D: NA; V: TRBV5-6; size: NA; DNA: TGTGCCAGCAGCTTGGCTTGGGTTGAGCAGTTCTTC; CDR3: CASSLAWVEQFF
J: TRBJ2-3; D: NA; V: TRBV12-5; size: NA; DNA: TGTGCTAGTGCCAATAGGACCCTCGGCACAGATACGCAGTATTTT; CDR3: CASANRTLGTDTQYF
J: TRBJ2-4; D: NA; V: TRBV27; size: NA; DNA: TGTGCCAGCAGTGGGACACTTCGTTTAGCCAAAAACATTCAGTACTTC; CDR3: CASSGTLRLAKNIQYF
J: TRBJ1-6; D: NA; V: TRBV7-9; size: NA; DNA: TGTGCCAGCAGCTCATCCGTCTTCATCGGTTCACCCCTCCACTTT; CDR3: CASSSSVFIGSPLHF
J: TRBJ2-1; D: TRBD2; V: TRBV30; size: NA; DNA: TGTGCCTGGACTAGCGGGGGCGCAGAGCAGTTCTTC; CDR3: CAWTSGGAEQFF
J: TRBJ2-1; D: NA; V: TRBV7-7; size: NA; DNA: TGTGCCAGCAGCATCGGGACGGGGAGGGAGCAGTTCTTC; CDR3: CASSIGTGREQFF
J: TRBJ2-3; D: TRBD1; V: TRBV2; size: NA; DNA: TGTGCCGAAGGGACAGGGGTAGATACGCAGTATTTT; CDR3: CAEGTGVDTQYF
J: TRBJ2-2; D: NA; V: TRBV7-2; size: NA; DNA: TGTGCCAGCAGCTCCCAGGGCCTTTCTGGAAACACCGGGGAGCTGTTTTTT; CDR3: CASSSQGLSGNTGELFF
J: TRBJ2-2; D: NA; V: TRBV7-2; size: few; DNA: TGTGCCAGCAACTCTCCACTGAACACCGGGGAGCTGTTTTTT; CDR3: CASNSPLNTGELFF
J: TRBJ2-7; D: NA; V: TRBV6-2/TRBV6-3; size: NA; DNA: TGTGCCAGCAGGGGGTCCGGGGACTACGAGCAGTACTTC; CDR3: CASRGSGDYEQYF